One and the same sample provided the 26 T cell receptor beta chains below, sequenced in a study of cytomegalovirus exposure and HLA in healthy donors. It was with 60 Vbeta and 13 Jbeta primers that the PCR ran. Assay used: immunoSEQ multiplex PCR; TCRdb lists only in-frame clones, some missing. Of about 130,000 clones listed, more than 60% are singletons. The sequencing input was PBMCs. The receptor set was obtained from a woman in her fifties or sixties in good health and CMV-seropositive.

This chain joins TRBV27 and TRBJ1-2; TRBD1 agrees at 8 bases. CDR1 and CDR2 (germline): MNHEY, SMNVEV (reference sequence). J gave up 2 bases and V 5 bases, and 10 bases lay outside the gene matches. CDR3 size: 16 residues. The CDR3 coding sequence is TGTGCCAGCAGTCCCTTGACAGGGGCGAAAAACTATGGCTACACCTTC. Translating it yields CASSPLTGAKNYGYTF.

This clone was detected only a few times. The chain recombines TRBV7-9 with TRBJ2-1; D gene unclear. Germline CDR1 and CDR2: SEHNR and FQNEAQ (reference sequence). CDR3 length equals 15 residues. Trimming left V 0 bases short and J 6 bases short, with 12 bases between. The CDR3 spells CASSLAQVVPNEQFF. CDR3 sequence (DNA): TGTGCCAGCAGCTTAGCGCAGGTGGTCCCCAATGAGCAGTTCTTC.

CDR3 amino acids: CASSLISGGEQYF. CDR3 DNA: TGTGCCAGCAGCTTAATTTCCGGGGGCGAGCAGTACTTC. V usage is TRBV7-9 and J usage is TRBJ2-7; D might be TRBD2 (6 bases). The CDR3 is 13 amino acids. Trimming pared 2 bases from V and 6 bases from J, leaving 11 bases between. CDR1 is SEHNR and CDR2 is FQNEAQ in the germline V gene (reference sequence).

The V call is TRBV19, the J call TRBJ2-1; TRBD2 aligns across 7 bases. The ends lost 1 base at V and 10 bases at J; junction bases unmatched: 1. Germline CDR1 is LNHDA and CDR2 is SQIVND (reference sequence). The CDR3 runs to 12 residues. CDR3 DNA: TGTGCCAGTAGTATAGCGACTAGCGAGCAGTTCTTC. The encoded protein is CASSIATSEQFF.

This chain links TRBV7-8 with TRBJ2-7, with TRBD2 identical over 11 bases. This CDR3 has 16 residues. From germline, CDR1 is SGHVS and CDR2 FQNEAQ. The junction had 4 bases not matched to a gene; V was cut back by 3 bases and J by 0 bases. CDR3 DNA: TGTGCCAGCAGCTTTATAGCGGGAGGGAGCTCCTACGAGCAGTACTTC. The encoded protein is CASSFIAGGSSYEQYF.

The rearrangement links TRBV7-2 to TRBJ2-2, with D tentatively TRBD1 (7 bases). The CDR3 is made up of 17 amino acids. From germline, CDR1 is SGHTA and CDR2 FQGNSA. The V gene lost 1 base and the J gene lost 4 bases, with 16 bases spanning the gap. The CDR3 DNA follows: TGTGCCAGCAGCTTAGGAGGGGGGACAGCTTTCACCGGGGAGCTGTTTTTT. Amino acids: CASSLGGGTAFTGELFF.

Only a few counts were recorded for this clone. The rearrangement links TRBV5-1 to TRBJ1-6; 7 bases are shared with TRBD1. Trimming took 7 bases from V and 9 from J; bases not matched to a gene: 13. The CDR3 runs 15 residues. CDR1 is SGHRS, CDR2 YFSETQ, per germline. The CDR3 nucleotides read TGCGCCAGCCGGCCTCTCGACAGGGTCGGTTCACCCCTCCACTTT. Protein sequence: CASRPLDRVGSPLHF.

DNA of the CDR3: TGTGCCAGCAGCTTAGACGGTTGGCAGGGGGTCACAGATACGCAGTATTTT. Amino acid sequence: CASSLDGWQGVTDTQYF. This rearrangement joins TRBV7-7 to TRBJ2-3; 7 bases line up with TRBD1. V was pared by 1 base and J by 2 bases, with 9 bases of the junction left unmatched. The CDR3 extends over 17 amino acids. Germline lookup yields CDR1 SSHAT and CDR2 FNYEAQ (reference sequence).

The chain has TRBV7-9 and TRBJ1-3; D is perhaps TRBD1 (5 bases). The CDR3 is 17 amino acids. Germline CDR1 reads SEHNR; CDR2 reads FQNEAQ (reference sequence). Trimming took off 2 bases at V and 0 bases at J, with 14 bases between the two ends. The CDR3 coding sequence is TGTGCCAGCAGCTTATTTGGCAGGGCCAGCTCTGGAAACACCATATATTTT. Amino acid sequence: CASSLFGRASSGNTIYF.

A single count supports this clone. The V gene is TRBV14, the J gene TRBJ2-3; 10 bases line up with TRBD2. Germline V gives CDR1 SGHDN, CDR2 FVKESK. J lost 6 bases, V lost 0 bases, and 6 bases had no gene match. The CDR3 is made up of 16 amino acids. The CDR3 DNA reads TGTGCCAGCAGCCAAGATTTAGCGGGGGGCGCGGATACGCAGTATTTT. Protein product: CASSQDLAGGADTQYF.

With respect to this clone: Distinct nucleotide sequences in the sample also encode this CDR3. The chain links TRBV5-1 to TRBJ2-5; D remains ambiguous. The V and J ends lost 0 bases and 5 bases respectively, with 8 bases between them. This CDR3 spans 13 amino acids. Germline CDR1 and CDR2: SGHRS and YFSETQ. The CDR3 DNA reads as TGCGCCAGCAGCTTGGGAGGTGGGGAGACCCAGTACTTC. It encodes CASSLGGGETQYF.

The chain links TRBV6-4 to TRBJ2-1; 9 nucleotides align to TRBD2. CDR1 and CDR2 from the germline V gene are MRHNA and SNTAGT. J gave up 6 bases and V 8 bases, and 11 bases lay outside the gene matches. The length of the CDR3 is 15 residues. The CDR3 DNA is TGTGCCAGCGTCAGACCCCGCGGGGGGGTCAATGAGCAGTTCTTC. Translated, it gives CASVRPRGGVNEQFF.

The chain has TRBV5-4 and TRBJ1-4; TRBD1 might be the D (5 bases). The germline V gene has CDR1 SGHNT and CDR2 YYREEE (reference sequence). This CDR3 contains 12 residues. The chain's CDR3 is CAVGGVNEKLFF. The CDR3, as DNA: TGTGCAGTCGGGGGGGTTAATGAAAAACTGTTTTTT. Combining the CDR3 with reference TRBV5-4 and TRBJ1-4 gives the whole variable domain ETGVTQSPTHLIKTRGQQVTLRCSSQSGHNTVSWYQQALGQGPQFIFQYYREEENGRGNFPPRFSGLQFPNYSSELNVNALELDDSALYLCAVGGVNEKLFFGSGTQLSVL.

The chain joins TRBV30 to TRBJ2-7, with TRBD2 identical over 15 bases. The length of the CDR3 is 20 residues. Unmatched junction bases numbered 12, after V lost 0 bases and J lost 0 bases. The germline gives CDR1 GTSNPN, CDR2 SVGIG (reference sequence). The DNA of the CDR3 is TGTGCCTGGAGTGTACCTCCGGGACTAGCGGGAGGCAGGAGCTCCTACGAGCAGTACTTC. Its translation is CAWSVPPGLAGGRSSYEQYF.

This chain links TRBV30 with TRBJ1-5; 8 bases are a match to TRBD1. The CDR3 has 13 residues. Germline CDR1 is GTSNPN and CDR2 is SVGIG (reference sequence). J lost 7 bases, V lost 5 bases, and 7 bases had no gene match. The CDR3 protein is CAWGGQGGQPQHF. The DNA for the CDR3 is TGTGCCTGGGGAGGACAGGGTGGCCAGCCCCAGCATTTT.

This sequence joins TRBV2 and TRBJ2-5; 8 bases are shared with TRBD1. The germline gives CDR1 SNHLY, CDR2 FYNNEI. V lost 6 bases to trimming and J lost 1 base; unmatched junction nucleotides: 10. The CDR3 runs 16 residues. In DNA, the CDR3 is TGTGCCAGCAGCAAAGGGCCCGGACAGGGCCAAGAGACCCAGTACTTC. Translated, it gives CASSKGPGQGQETQYF.

The count of this clone is one. V usage is TRBV4-2 and J usage is TRBJ2-1; 9 bases fit TRBD2. Germline lookup yields CDR1 LGHNA and CDR2 YNFKEQ. The CDR3 length is 17 residues. V lost 5 bases and J lost 5; bases outside the gene matches: 13. The CDR3 sequence: CASSIRHGGRGDNEQFF. Written as DNA, the CDR3 is TGTGCCAGCAGCATCCGCCACGGCGGGAGGGGGGACAATGAGCAGTTCTTC.

The chain links TRBV4-2 to TRBJ1-2; maybe TRBD1 (5 bases). V dropped 1 base and J dropped 3 bases, with 6 bases sitting between them. Germline V gene data show CDR1 as LGHNA and CDR2 as YNFKEQ. The CDR3 totals 13 residues. The CDR3 sequence is CASSQGQYYGYTF. In nucleotides, the CDR3 is TGTGCCAGCAGCCAAGGACAGTACTATGGCTACACCTTC.

The genes are TRBV9 and TRBJ2-5; 12 bases line up with TRBD2. The germline V gene encodes CDR1 SGDLS and CDR2 YYNGEE. The length of the CDR3 is 16 residues. V lost 0 bases to trimming and J lost 3 bases; unmatched junction nucleotides: 3. The CDR3 bases are TGTGCCAGCAGCGTAGCTAGACTAGCGGGGGAAGAGACCCAGTACTTC. Encoded protein: CASSVARLAGEETQYF.

The chain combines TRBV19 with TRBJ2-3; 10 bases are shared with TRBD2. This CDR3 contains 15 residues. Germline CDR1 is LNHDA and CDR2 is SQIVND (reference sequence). V shed 6 bases, J shed 2 bases, and the junction held 5 bases outside the gene matches. The CDR3 is CASSPAGGATDTQYF. The CDR3 nucleotides read TGTGCCAGTAGCCCAGCGGGGGGGGCCACAGATACGCAGTATTTT. Looking up the rest from reference TRBV19 and TRBJ2-3 gives the full variable domain: DGGITQSPKYLFRKEGQNVTLSCEQNLNHDAMYWYRQDPGQGLRLIYYSQIVNDFQKGDIAEGYSVSREKKESFPLTVTSAQKNPTAFYLCASSPAGGATDTQYFGPGTRLTVL.

The chain couples TRBV19 to TRBJ2-1, with 9 positions matching TRBD2. The CDR3 consists of 17 residues. The trim removed 4 bases at V and 4 bases at J, leaving 11 bases unmatched. In germline, CDR1 is LNHDA, CDR2 SQIVND (reference sequence). The chain's CDR3 is CASSTGGLAGDYNEQFF. CDR3 bases: TGTGCCAGTAGTACGGGCGGATTAGCGGGAGATTACAATGAGCAGTTCTTC.

V and J are TRBV5-8 and TRBJ2-6, with TRBD2 identical over 14 bases. With 4 bases clipped from V and 2 bases from J, the junction kept 5 bases outside the gene matches. From germline, CDR1 is SGHTS and CDR2 YDEGEE. The CDR3 contains 18 residues. The CDR3 region has the DNA TGTGCCAGCAGCCCTTTGACTAGCGGGGGGGCTGGGGCCAACGTCCTGACTTTC. This codes for CASSPLTSGGAGANVLTF.

This rearrangement joins TRBV19 to TRBJ2-1, with D possibly TRBD2 on 5 matching bases. CDR1 LNHDA and CDR2 SQIVND come from the germline V gene (reference sequence). Deletions cut 3 bases from V and 4 bases from J, with 16 bases between. The CDR3 length is 16 residues. This CDR3 is CASSMEDGAVYNEQFF. CDR3 coding DNA: TGTGCCAGTAGTATGGAGGATGGCGCCGTGTACAATGAGCAGTTCTTC.

The count of this clone is one. This sample includes further DNA sequences coding for the same CDR3. The chain has TRBV5-4 and TRBJ2-7; D may be TRBD1 (7 bases). Trimming removed 2 bases from V and 6 bases from J, with 9 bases in between. There are 12 residues in the CDR3. Germline CDR1 SGHNT, CDR2 YYREEE (reference sequence). CDR3 DNA sequence: TGTGCCAGCAGCTTCCAGGGGGGCGAGCAGTACTTC. It codes for CASSFQGGEQYF.

The chain is built from TRBV7-9 and TRBJ1-1; maybe TRBD1 (5 bases). V lost 5 bases and J lost 1, with 8 bases in between. CDR3 length equals 13 residues. Germline CDR1 is SEHNR and CDR2 is FQNEAQ (reference sequence). DNA of the CDR3: TGTGCCAGCAGCATTGGACAGAACACTGAAGCTTTCTTT. The encoded protein is CASSIGQNTEAFF.

The chain combines TRBV5-1 with TRBJ2-7, with 10 bases fitting TRBD2. The germline V gene encodes CDR1 SGHRS and CDR2 YFSETQ. The CDR3 has 15 amino acids. V was clipped by 1 base and J by 3 bases; unmatched bases: 4. Here the CDR3 DNA reads TGCGCCAGCAGCTTGCTTACTAGCGGGAACTACGAGCAGTACTTC. This codes for CASSLLTSGNYEQYF.